Below are 20 T cell receptor beta chains sequenced from a single sample in a study of cytomegalovirus exposure and HLA in healthy donors (dated by TCRdb to about 2017). Library prep was done by the immunoSEQ multiplex PCR assay. The multiplex PCR relied on a mix of 60 forward primers for TCR Vbeta segments and 13 reverse primers for TCR Jbeta segments. TCRdb limited this immuneACCESS table to in-frame rearrangements with V and J called. A share of clones is missing; checked studies link under half to unresolved V genes, and the rest is unexplained. Within this sample are 95,000 to 150,000 clones, with 70% to 80% of them counted one time only. The top ten clonotypes cover roughly 3.6% of the sample. Sequencing input: PBMCs. The origin of the receptors is a man aged 25 to 40 in good health and CMV-seronegative.

The chain is built from TRBV7-3 and TRBJ2-3; 7 bases map to TRBD1. Trimming removed 5 bases from V and 3 bases from J; junction bases left unmatched: 8. The length of the CDR3 is 15 residues. Germline-derived CDR1 and CDR2 are SGHTA and FQGTGA. The CDR3 protein is CASSPKGARTDTQYF. The CDR3 DNA is TGTGCCAGCAGCCCGAAGGGGGCGAGGACAGATACGCAGTATTTT.

This clone was observed once. The rearrangement links TRBV25-1 to TRBJ1-6; TRBD1 aligns across 8 bases. This CDR3 is built from 15 residues. V lost 3 bases to trimming and J lost 9 bases; unmatched junction nucleotides: 7. Per the germline V gene, CDR1 is MGHDK and CDR2 is SYGVNS. The CDR3: CASSDEDREGSPLHF. CDR3 nucleotide sequence: TGTGCCAGCAGTGATGAGGACAGGGAGGGTTCACCCCTCCACTTT.

This clone was picked up one time. The V and J genes are TRBV5-1 and TRBJ2-1; maybe TRBD2 (5 bases). Trimming pared 5 bases from V and 6 bases from J, leaving 15 bases between. The CDR3 consists of 14 residues. Germline lookup yields CDR1 SGHRS and CDR2 YFSETQ. The CDR3 region is CASRRDYGINEQFF. As DNA, the CDR3 is TGCGCCAGCAGACGGGATTACGGGATCAATGAGCAGTTCTTC.

The genes are TRBV6-5 and TRBJ2-1, with D possibly being TRBD2 (6 bases). Trimming stripped 6 bases from V and 3 bases from J, with 15 bases between. The V gene's germline CDR1 is MNHEY and CDR2 SVGAGI. CDR3 length: 15 amino acids. The CDR3 DNA is TGTGCCAGCAGACCTACTAGAGCGGGCTACAATGAGCAGTTCTTC. Translating gives CASRPTRAGYNEQFF.

The chain links TRBV4-2 to TRBJ2-4; D ambiguous. Between the trimmed V and J ends, which lost 0 bases and 0 bases, there was a span of 9 bases. The CDR3 consists of 16 residues. CDR1 LGHNA and CDR2 YNFKEQ come from the germline V gene. Here the CDR3 DNA reads TGTGCCAGCAGCCAAGAGGGCAGTCTAGCCAAAAACATTCAGTACTTC. Translating gives CASSQEGSLAKNIQYF.

The chain couples TRBV19 to TRBJ1-2; 7 nucleotides agree with TRBD1. The CDR3 covers 14 residues. CDR1 and CDR2 from the germline V gene are LNHDA and SQIVND (reference sequence). The J segment lost 4 bases and the V segment lost 10 bases, leaving 12 bases of the junction unmatched. The CDR3 coding sequence is TGTGCCACCGCTACCCTACAGGGGATCTATGGCTACACCTTC. Residues: CATATLQGIYGYTF.

The chain employs TRBV7-9 and TRBJ2-5, with D unclear. CDR3 length: 8 amino acids. The germline CDR1 and CDR2 sequences are SEHNR and FQNEAQ (reference sequence). Trimming took off 5 bases at V and 13 bases at J, with 5 bases between the two ends. The DNA of the CDR3 is TGTGCCAGCAGCCCAGGGTACTTC. Amino acids: CASSPGYF.

In DNA, the CDR3 is TGTGCCAGCAGCCGTGACAGCCTGAAGATGGGGTCCCAGTACTTC. As protein: CASSRDSLKMGSQYF. The rearrangement uses TRBV9 and TRBJ2-5, with D tentatively TRBD1 (5 bases). From germline, CDR1 is SGDLS and CDR2 YYNGEE. V was pared by 4 bases and J by 9 bases, with 22 bases between. The CDR3 is 15 residues long.

The sample holds one count of this clone. The chain is built from TRBV18 and TRBJ2-1; 8 nucleotides agree with TRBD1. Germline V gene data show CDR1 as KGHSH and CDR2 as LQKENI. V trimming: 8 bases; J trimming: 6 bases; junction bases outside the gene matches: 6. This CDR3 contains 13 residues. This chain's CDR3 is CASAGTGTNEQFF. The CDR3 bases are TGTGCCAGCGCCGGGACAGGCACCAATGAGCAGTTCTTC.

This rearrangement joins TRBV25-1 to TRBJ1-2; D is perhaps TRBD1 (6 bases). The V gene's germline CDR1 is MGHDK and CDR2 SYGVNS. Trimming cost V 4 bases and J 14 bases, with 14 bases left between them. CDR3 length: 11 residues. CDR3 protein: CASSAGTSKTF. For the CDR3, the DNA is TGTGCCAGCAGTGCCGGGACATCGAAAACCTTC.

This chain's CDR3 is CSVSGINEKLFF. CDR3 in DNA: TGCAGCGTTTCAGGGATTAATGAAAAACTGTTTTTT. The chain carries TRBV29-1 and TRBJ1-4; possible D gene TRBD1, 5 bases. This CDR3 is 12 amino acids long. Germline CDR1 SQVTM, CDR2 ANQGSEA. The V end was cut by 5 bases, the J end by 4 bases, with 8 bases between. The variable domain in full, with the rest retrieved from reference TRBV29-1 and TRBJ1-4, is SAVISQKPSRDICQRGTSLTIQCQVDSQVTMMFWYRQQPGQSLTLIATANQGSEATYESGFVIDKFPISRPNLTFSTLTVSNMSPEDSSIYLCSVSGINEKLFFGSGTQLSVL.

J is TRBJ2-7 and V is TRBV27; 9 nucleotides match TRBD1. CDR1 MNHEY and CDR2 SMNVEV come from the germline V gene (reference sequence). The trim removed 4 bases at V and 7 bases at J, leaving 8 bases unmatched. The CDR3 contains 14 residues. The DNA of the CDR3 is TGTGCCAGCAGTTCAGGACAGGGGATGAGGGAGCAGTACTTC. Residues: CASSSGQGMREQYF.

The V call is TRBV10-3, the J call TRBJ2-7; 9 bases fit TRBD1. Trimming cost V 4 bases and J 6 bases; bases outside gene matches: 10. Germline assignment: CDR1 ENHRY and CDR2 SYGVKD. This CDR3 spans 15 amino acids. The CDR3 DNA reads as TGTGCCATCAGTGCGGGACAGGGCCCACGACGCGAGCAGTACTTC. Amino acids: CAISAGQGPRREQYF.

The CDR3 reads CAWRLAGGNGELFF. CDR3 bases: TGTGCCTGGAGACTAGCGGGAGGGAACGGGGAGCTGTTTTTT. The chain is built from TRBV30 and TRBJ2-2; TRBD2 matches 13 bases. The V and J ends lost 3 bases and 7 bases, in that order; junction bases with no gene match: 2. Germline CDR1 reads GTSNPN; CDR2 reads SVGIG (reference sequence). This CDR3 is 14 amino acids long.

About this clone itself: This specimen includes other DNA sequences encoding the same CDR3. The chain carries TRBV7-9 and TRBJ1-5; D call uncertain. V was trimmed by 0 bases and J by 0 bases, leaving 6 bases between them. Germline V lookup: CDR1 SEHNR, CDR2 FQNEAQ (reference sequence). There are 15 residues in the CDR3. The CDR3 DNA follows: TGTGCCAGCAGCTTAGCCGGGGATAGCAATCAGCCCCAGCATTTT. Translated: CASSLAGDSNQPQHF.

The gene calls are TRBV5-6 and TRBJ1-1, with D possibly TRBD1 on 5 matching bases. CDR1 and CDR2 from the germline V gene are SGHDT and YYEEEE. The CDR3 is made up of 16 amino acids. Trimming left V 6 bases short and J 0 bases short, with 18 bases between. DNA for the CDR3: TGTGCCAGCACCAACCCGGGGGGTCCCCTGAACACTGAAGCTTTCTTT. Amino acid sequence: CASTNPGGPLNTEAFF.

This clone appeared a single time. This sequence joins TRBV30 and TRBJ1-3, with D perhaps matching TRBD1 (6 bases). Per the germline V gene, CDR1 is GTSNPN and CDR2 is SVGIG (reference sequence). The V end lost 5 bases, the J end lost 0 bases, and 17 bases lay between the germline ends. The CDR3 is 16 amino acids. The CDR3 spells CAWGRLRDNSGNTIYF. The CDR3, as DNA: TGTGCCTGGGGCAGGCTACGGGACAACTCTGGAAACACCATATATTTT.

The chain joins TRBV13 to TRBJ2-1; 9 bases are shared with TRBD1. In germline, CDR1 is PRHDT, CDR2 FYEKMQ (reference sequence). The CDR3 has 16 amino acids. V lost 5 bases, J lost 2 bases, and 7 bases stayed unmatched. CDR3 coding DNA: TGTGCCAGCAGCACAAGACAGGGGGGGACCTACAATGAGCAGTTCTTC. Amino acid sequence: CASSTRQGGTYNEQFF.

This chain joins TRBV10-3 and TRBJ2-1; D is possibly TRBD2 (6 bases). From germline, CDR1 is ENHRY and CDR2 SYGVKD. V lost 4 bases, J lost 7 bases, and 8 bases lay in between. The CDR3 spans 12 residues. As DNA, the CDR3 is TGTGCCATCAGTGGGGGGGAGAATGAGCAGTTCTTC. This sequence encodes CAISGGENEQFF.

The V gene is TRBV4-1, the J gene TRBJ2-7; maybe TRBD2 (7 bases). The CDR3 length is 15 residues. V was shortened by 1 base and J by 4 bases, with 14 bases between the two germline ends. Germline-derived CDR1 and CDR2 are MGHRA and YSYEKL. DNA of the CDR3: TGCGCCAGCAGCCAAGTCGGGGGGCGCCTTTACGAGCAGTACTTC. The encoded protein is CASSQVGGRLYEQYF.